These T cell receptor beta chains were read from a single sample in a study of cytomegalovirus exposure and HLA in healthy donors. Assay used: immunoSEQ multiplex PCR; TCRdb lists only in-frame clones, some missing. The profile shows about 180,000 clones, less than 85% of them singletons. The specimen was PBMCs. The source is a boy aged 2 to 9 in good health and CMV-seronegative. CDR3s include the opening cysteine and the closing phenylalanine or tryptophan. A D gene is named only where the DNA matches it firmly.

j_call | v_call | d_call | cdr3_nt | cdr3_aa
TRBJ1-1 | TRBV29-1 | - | TGCAGCGTTGTAATATGGCAGTCGAACACTGAAGCTTTCTTT | CSVVIWQSNTEAFF
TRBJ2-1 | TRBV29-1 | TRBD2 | TGCAGCGTTGAACCCCGGGGGGGCTACAATGAGCAGTTCTTC | CSVEPRGGYNEQFF
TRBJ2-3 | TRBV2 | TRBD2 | TGTGCCAGCACTTCACTAGCGGATTCCACAGATACGCAGTATTTT | CASTSLADSTDTQYF
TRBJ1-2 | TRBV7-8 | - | TGTGCCAGCAGCTTAGCGGTCCCGGAGGGAGGCTACACCTTC | CASSLAVPEGGYTF
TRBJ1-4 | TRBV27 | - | TGTGCCAGCAGTTTACTAGGTTCTAATGAAAAACTGTTTTTT | CASSLLGSNEKLFF
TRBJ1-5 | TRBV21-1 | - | TGTGCCAGCAGCGGGGGAGGTCAGCCCCAGCATTTT | CASSGGGQPQHF
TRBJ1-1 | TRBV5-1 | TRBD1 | TGCGCCAGCAGACGACAGGGGGGCGCTGAAGCTTTCTTT | CASRRQGGAEAFF
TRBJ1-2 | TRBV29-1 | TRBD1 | TGCAGCGTGGTGGACAGGGGGCAGCCTGGCTACACCTTC | CSVVDRGQPGYTF
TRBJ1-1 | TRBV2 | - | TGTGCCAGCAGTCTACTCAACACTGAAGCTTTCTTT | CASSLLNTEAFF
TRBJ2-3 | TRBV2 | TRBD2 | TGTGCCACCGTAGCGGGGGGGCGAAATACGCAGTATTTT | CATVAGGRNTQYF
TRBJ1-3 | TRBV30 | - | TGTGCCTGGAGCGCGGGGGGCGGGCGCGGACACACCATATATTTT | CAWSAGGGRGHTIYF
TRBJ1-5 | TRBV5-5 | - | TGTGCCAGCAGCTTACTAACTGGCAATCAGCCCCAGCATTTT | CASSLLTGNQPQHF
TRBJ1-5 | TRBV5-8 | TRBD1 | TGTGCCAGCACAAGAGGGACAGACAGCAATCAGCCCCAGCATTTT | CASTRGTDSNQPQHF